This is a list of T cell receptor beta chains from one sample in a study of blood T cell repertoires in COVID-19. Some clones are missing from TCRdb's copy, which holds only in-frame ones; the method was immunoSEQ multiplex PCR. The repertoire holds 350,000 or so clones, just over 85% seen once, with about 4% in the top ten. The sample consisted of PBMCs or T cells enriched from blood (not recorded which). The receptors were sampled from a middle-aged woman with acute COVID-19. CDR3s include the opening cysteine and the closing phenylalanine or tryptophan. D genes are given only for firm matches. Clone size is stated in some rows and not others, as once, few, many or a class when expanded.

j_call: TRBJ2-1
d_call: TRBD1
v_call: TRBV3-1/TRBV3-2
clone_size: .
cdr3_aa: CASKPDRAFNNEQFF
cdr3_nt: TGTGCCAGCAAACCCGACAGGGCTTTCAACAATGAGCAGTTCTTC

j_call: TRBJ2-3
d_call: TRBD2
v_call: TRBV7-2
clone_size: .
cdr3_aa: CASSPGLAGGADTQYF
cdr3_nt: TGTGCCAGCAGCCCGGGACTAGCGGGAGGAGCAGATACGCAGTATTTT

j_call: TRBJ2-5
d_call: TRBD2
v_call: TRBV11-2
clone_size: .
cdr3_aa: CASSLGVTSSETQYF
cdr3_nt: TGTGCCAGCAGCTTAGGCGTGACTAGCTCGGAGACCCAGTACTTC

j_call: TRBJ2-6
d_call: .
v_call: TRBV4-2
clone_size: .
cdr3_aa: CASSQDPRPGANVLTF
cdr3_nt: TGTGCCAGCAGCCAAGATCCTAGGCCTGGGGCCAACGTCCTGACTTTC

j_call: TRBJ2-7
d_call: TRBD2
v_call: TRBV6-1
clone_size: .
cdr3_aa: CASSEGLAGAYEQYF
cdr3_nt: TGTGCCAGCAGTGAAGGGCTAGCGGGGGCCTACGAGCAGTACTTC

j_call: TRBJ1-6
d_call: TRBD1
v_call: TRBV16
clone_size: .
cdr3_aa: CASSQDRAVSPLHF
cdr3_nt: TGTGCCAGCAGCCAAGACAGGGCGGTTTCACCCCTCCACTTT

j_call: TRBJ2-2
d_call: TRBD2
v_call: TRBV7-9
clone_size: .
cdr3_aa: CASSSFLGLAGAGGELFF
cdr3_nt: TGTGCCAGCAGCTCCTTCCTGGGACTAGCGGGAGCCGGCGGGGAGCTGTTTTTT

j_call: TRBJ2-7
d_call: TRBD2
v_call: TRBV6-2/TRBV6-3
clone_size: .
cdr3_aa: CASSVGLAENYEQYF
cdr3_nt: TGTGCCAGCAGTGTGGGACTAGCGGAGAACTACGAGCAGTACTTC

j_call: TRBJ2-1
d_call: .
v_call: TRBV11-2
clone_size: .
cdr3_aa: CASSPSGGYNEQFF
cdr3_nt: TGTGCCAGCAGCCCAAGCGGTGGGTACAATGAGCAGTTCTTC

j_call: TRBJ2-3
d_call: TRBD1
v_call: TRBV2
clone_size: .
cdr3_aa: CASSSTGLGTDTQYF
cdr3_nt: TGTGCCAGCAGTTCGACAGGGTTGGGTACAGATACGCAGTATTTT

j_call: TRBJ2-1
d_call: TRBD1
v_call: TRBV5-6
clone_size: .
cdr3_aa: CASSSGTGYNEQFF
cdr3_nt: TGTGCCAGCAGCTCCGGGACAGGGTACAATGAGCAGTTCTTC

j_call: TRBJ2-7
d_call: TRBD2
v_call: TRBV4-3
clone_size: once
cdr3_aa: CASSQVAGGHYEQYF
cdr3_nt: TGCGCCAGCAGCCAAGTAGCGGGGGGCCATTACGAGCAGTACTTC

j_call: TRBJ2-7
d_call: TRBD1
v_call: TRBV28
clone_size: .
cdr3_aa: CASSPGQGYRWSQYF
cdr3_nt: TGTGCCAGCAGCCCGGGACAGGGTTACAGGTGGTCGCAGTACTTC

j_call: TRBJ2-3
d_call: .
v_call: TRBV7-9
clone_size: .
cdr3_aa: CASSSYNEESVTDTQYF
cdr3_nt: TGTGCCAGCAGCTCATATAACGAGGAGAGCGTCACAGATACGCAGTATTTT

j_call: TRBJ1-2
d_call: .
v_call: TRBV6-5
clone_size: .
cdr3_aa: CASSYGATQPNGYTF
cdr3_nt: TGTGCCAGCAGTTATGGGGCGACGCAGCCCAATGGCTACACCTTC

j_call: TRBJ1-5
d_call: .
v_call: TRBV12-5
clone_size: .
cdr3_aa: CASGLDLTAAGQPQHF
cdr3_nt: TGTGCTAGTGGCTTGGACCTGACGGCAGCAGGACAGCCCCAGCATTTT

j_call: TRBJ2-3
d_call: TRBD2
v_call: TRBV19
clone_size: .
cdr3_aa: CASSRLAASSTDTQYF
cdr3_nt: TGTGCCAGTTCGCGACTAGCGGCCAGTAGCACAGATACGCAGTATTTT

j_call: TRBJ2-3
d_call: .
v_call: TRBV5-1
clone_size: few
cdr3_aa: CASSLWLATGSTDTQYF
cdr3_nt: TGCGCCAGCAGCTTGTGGTTAGCCACAGGGAGTACAGATACGCAGTATTTT

j_call: TRBJ1-1
d_call: TRBD1
v_call: TRBV20-1
clone_size: .
cdr3_aa: CSASSRQGTLVGNTEAFF
cdr3_nt: TGCAGTGCTAGTTCGAGACAGGGAACGTTGGTGGGAAACACTGAAGCTTTCTTT

j_call: TRBJ1-5
d_call: .
v_call: TRBV19
clone_size: .
cdr3_aa: CASSRTYSNQPQHF
cdr3_nt: TGTGCCAGTAGCCGCACATATAGCAATCAGCCCCAGCATTTT

j_call: TRBJ2-7
d_call: .
v_call: TRBV18
clone_size: few
cdr3_aa: CASSSQYEQYF
cdr3_nt: TGTGCCAGCTCATCGCAGTACGAGCAGTACTTC

j_call: TRBJ2-2
d_call: .
v_call: TRBV3-1/TRBV3-2
clone_size: .
cdr3_aa: CASSGQEQGAGELFF
cdr3_nt: TGTGCCAGCAGCGGGCAGGAGCAAGGGGCCGGGGAGCTGTTTTTT

j_call: TRBJ1-1
d_call: TRBD1
v_call: TRBV7-2
clone_size: .
cdr3_aa: CASSSHRGLNTEAFF
cdr3_nt: TGTGCCAGCAGCTCCCACAGGGGACTGAACACTGAAGCTTTCTTT

j_call: TRBJ1-5
d_call: TRBD1
v_call: TRBV28
clone_size: .
cdr3_aa: CASRAQGARDGQPQHF
cdr3_nt: TGTGCCAGCAGGGCGCAGGGGGCGCGTGATGGTCAGCCCCAGCATTTT

j_call: TRBJ1-2
d_call: .
v_call: TRBV27
clone_size: .
cdr3_aa: CASSRSLSYGYTF
cdr3_nt: TGTGCCAGCAGCCGGTCCCTTTCCTATGGCTACACCTTC

j_call: TRBJ2-2
d_call: TRBD2
v_call: TRBV4-3
clone_size: .
cdr3_aa: CASSHQLPGSGRISTGELFF
cdr3_nt: TGCGCCAGCAGCCATCAACTTCCGGGTAGCGGGAGGATCTCCACCGGGGAGCTGTTTTTT

j_call: TRBJ2-2
d_call: .
v_call: TRBV6-2/TRBV6-3
clone_size: .
cdr3_aa: CASSTPISTGYTGELFF
cdr3_nt: TGTGCCAGCAGTACACCGATATCGACAGGTTACACCGGGGAGCTGTTTTTT

j_call: TRBJ1-5
d_call: .
v_call: TRBV28
clone_size: .
cdr3_aa: CASGSGVQPQHF
cdr3_nt: TGTGCCAGCGGATCAGGGGTTCAGCCCCAGCATTTT

j_call: TRBJ2-1
d_call: TRBD1
v_call: TRBV15
clone_size: .
cdr3_aa: CATSRTRDSYNEQFF
cdr3_nt: TGTGCCACCAGCAGAACCCGGGACAGTTACAATGAGCAGTTCTTC

j_call: TRBJ1-2
d_call: TRBD1
v_call: TRBV10-3
clone_size: .
cdr3_aa: CAISVGQVNYGYTF
cdr3_nt: TGTGCCATCAGTGTCGGACAGGTTAACTATGGCTACACCTTC

j_call: TRBJ2-1
d_call: .
v_call: TRBV4-1
clone_size: .
cdr3_aa: CASSQDSIVVTEYNEQFF
cdr3_nt: TGCGCCAGCAGCCAAGATTCTATTGTCGTTACGGAGTACAATGAGCAGTTCTTC

j_call: TRBJ1-2
d_call: TRBD1
v_call: TRBV19
clone_size: .
cdr3_aa: CASSIERGGQGINYGYTF
cdr3_nt: TGTGCCAGTAGTATAGAACGAGGGGGACAGGGAATTAACTATGGCTACACCTTC

j_call: TRBJ2-3
d_call: TRBD1
v_call: TRBV19
clone_size: few
cdr3_aa: CASSNLGGTGSHGTDTQYF
cdr3_nt: TGTGCCAGTAGCAACCTTGGGGGGACAGGGTCCCATGGGACAGATACGCAGTATTTT

j_call: TRBJ1-4
d_call: .
v_call: TRBV4-3
clone_size: .
cdr3_aa: CASSQDYTGKNEKLFF
cdr3_nt: TGCGCCAGCAGCCAAGATTATACAGGGAAGAATGAAAAACTGTTTTTT

j_call: TRBJ1-4
d_call: TRBD1
v_call: TRBV19
clone_size: once
cdr3_aa: CASSTDRGSEKLFF
cdr3_nt: TGTGCCAGTAGTACGGACAGGGGAAGCGAAAAACTGTTTTTT

j_call: TRBJ2-7
d_call: TRBD1
v_call: TRBV12-5
clone_size: .
cdr3_aa: CASGLVPTGGGHEQYF
cdr3_nt: TGTGCTAGTGGTTTGGTACCCACAGGGGGCGGACACGAGCAGTACTTC

j_call: TRBJ2-7
d_call: TRBD1
v_call: TRBV12-5
clone_size: .
cdr3_aa: CASGLGQGRTYEQYF
cdr3_nt: TGTGCTAGTGGTTTGGGACAGGGGCGGACCTACGAGCAGTACTTC

j_call: TRBJ1-1
d_call: TRBD1
v_call: TRBV5-4
clone_size: .
cdr3_aa: CASSLAYPGTGRVNTEAFF
cdr3_nt: TGTGCCAGCAGCTTGGCTTACCCCGGGACAGGGAGGGTGAACACTGAAGCTTTCTTT

j_call: TRBJ2-7
d_call: TRBD2
v_call: TRBV27
clone_size: .
cdr3_aa: CASSWRQSGASGRPLSYEQYF
cdr3_nt: TGTGCCAGCAGTTGGCGACAGTCGGGTGCTAGCGGGAGGCCTCTCTCCTACGAGCAGTACTTC

j_call: TRBJ2-3
d_call: TRBD2
v_call: TRBV5-4
clone_size: .
cdr3_aa: CASSSGLVVDTQYF
cdr3_nt: TGTGCCAGCAGCTCTGGACTAGTTGTTGATACGCAGTATTTT

j_call: TRBJ1-1
d_call: .
v_call: TRBV6-6
clone_size: .
cdr3_aa: CASSYPTEMSEAFF
cdr3_nt: TGTGCCAGCAGTTACCCGACAGAAATGAGTGAAGCTTTCTTT

j_call: TRBJ1-2
d_call: .
v_call: TRBV6-5
clone_size: .
cdr3_aa: CASRFSQGFQRGYTF
cdr3_nt: TGTGCCAGCAGATTTTCACAGGGTTTCCAGCGTGGCTACACCTTC

j_call: TRBJ1-1
d_call: .
v_call: TRBV2
clone_size: few
cdr3_aa: CASSVAPRNSGNTEAFF
cdr3_nt: TGTGCCAGCAGTGTAGCCCCCCGCAATTCGGGGAACACTGAAGCTTTCTTT

j_call: TRBJ2-5
d_call: TRBD2
v_call: TRBV4-3
clone_size: .
cdr3_aa: CASSQTIAGETQYF
cdr3_nt: TGCGCCAGCAGCCAAACAATAGCGGGGGAGACCCAGTACTTC

j_call: TRBJ2-2
d_call: .
v_call: TRBV5-4
clone_size: .
cdr3_aa: CASSANRDTGELFF
cdr3_nt: TGTGCCAGCAGCGCAAACCGGGACACCGGGGAGCTGTTTTTT

j_call: TRBJ2-2
d_call: .
v_call: TRBV4-3
clone_size: .
cdr3_aa: CASSQESLPNTGELFF
cdr3_nt: TGCGCCAGCAGCCAAGAGTCCCTTCCGAACACCGGGGAGCTGTTTTTT

j_call: TRBJ1-6
d_call: .
v_call: TRBV10-3
clone_size: once
cdr3_aa: CATKGEAGMDSPLHF
cdr3_nt: TGTGCCACCAAGGGCGAGGCGGGTATGGATTCACCCCTCCACTTT

j_call: TRBJ2-1
d_call: TRBD2
v_call: TRBV19
clone_size: .
cdr3_aa: CASSIAGGLGNEQFF
cdr3_nt: TGTGCCAGTAGTATAGCGGGAGGATTGGGGAATGAGCAGTTCTTC

j_call: TRBJ1-2
d_call: .
v_call: TRBV5-6
clone_size: .
cdr3_aa: CASSLSPLQGSRGYTF
cdr3_nt: TGTGCCAGCAGCTTGTCCCCCCTACAGGGTAGTAGAGGCTACACCTTC

j_call: TRBJ1-2
d_call: .
v_call: TRBV19
clone_size: .
cdr3_aa: CASSTTPHPRQNYGYTF
cdr3_nt: TGTGCCAGTAGTACCACACCACACCCCCGACAGAACTATGGCTACACCTTC

j_call: TRBJ1-6
d_call: .
v_call: TRBV4-1
clone_size: .
cdr3_aa: CASSQDRGYRFSPLHF
cdr3_nt: TGCGCCAGCAGCCAAGACAGGGGTTACCGTTTTTCACCCCTCCACTTT

j_call: TRBJ1-1
d_call: .
v_call: TRBV3-1/TRBV3-2
clone_size: .
cdr3_aa: CASSQEGGGVNTEAFF
cdr3_nt: TGTGCCAGCAGCCAAGAGGGTGGCGGTGTGAACACTGAAGCTTTCTTT

j_call: TRBJ1-2
d_call: TRBD1
v_call: TRBV4-3
clone_size: .
cdr3_aa: CASSQDVSQGAIGGYTF
cdr3_nt: TGCGCCAGCAGCCAAGATGTGTCTCAGGGGGCTATTGGTGGCTACACCTTC